A single sample is the source of the 28 T cell receptor beta chains below, sequenced in a study of shared clonotypes between healthy human individuals. Profiled with immunoSEQ multiplex PCR; TCRdb holds only in-frame clones, not every one. Found here are about 2 million clones, 85% to 95% of them singletons; the top ten hold 1% to 1.3%. Naive CD8 cells lacked CD45RO, underwent positive selection for CCR7 and left out terminally differentiated effector memory CD45RA+ cells. The sample taken for sequencing was naive CD8+ T cells sorted from blood. The receptors stem from a man aged 18 to 29 in good health.

The chain recombines TRBV6-1 with TRBJ2-7; a possible D gene is TRBD2 (7 bases). Germline CDR1 and CDR2: MNHNS and SASEGT. The CDR3 has 13 residues. With 3 bases removed from V and 3 bases from J, the gap between germline ends came to 9 bases. The CDR3 loop reads CASSDGGRYEQYF. The DNA of the CDR3 is TGTGCCAGCAGTGACGGGGGGCGCTACGAGCAGTACTTC.

V and J are TRBV30 and TRBJ2-1, with 9 bases that match TRBD2. CDR3 length equals 19 residues. Germline V CDR1 and CDR2: GTSNPN, SVGIG (reference sequence). Germline trimming cut 0 bases from V and 4 bases from J; bases unmatched to any gene: 16. This chain's CDR3 is CAWSVGRDSGGKPYNEQFF. In DNA, the CDR3 is TGTGCCTGGAGTGTAGGTCGAGATAGCGGGGGCAAGCCTTACAATGAGCAGTTCTTC. The whole variable domain, remainder taken from reference TRBV30 and TRBJ2-1, is SQTIHQWPATLVQPVGSPLSLECTVEGTSNPNLYWYRQAAGRGLQLLFYSVGIGQISSEVPQNLSASRPQDRQFILSSKKLLLSDSGFYLCAWSVGRDSGGKPYNEQFFGPGTRLTVL.

The chain employs TRBV11-2 and TRBJ2-7; tentatively, D is TRBD2 (5 bases). This CDR3 comprises 15 residues. Germline CDR1 is SGHAT and CDR2 is FQNNGV. Trimming stripped 2 bases from V and 3 bases from J, with 14 bases between. For the CDR3, the DNA is TGTGCCAGCAGCTTACAACTAGAGACACTCTACGAGCAGTACTTC. It codes for CASSLQLETLYEQYF.

This clone occurred a few times. The V and J genes are TRBV19 and TRBJ2-7; 11 bases are shared with TRBD1. This CDR3 contains 14 residues. Germline loops: CDR1 LNHDA, CDR2 SQIVND (reference sequence). V dropped 6 bases and J dropped 5; count of bases not matched to a gene: 6. The CDR3 bases are TGTGCCAGTAGCGATTGGACAGGGGGCCACGAGCAGTACTTC. Translating it yields CASSDWTGGHEQYF.

In its sample, this clone was seen once. V and J are TRBV6-5 and TRBJ2-2; unclear D gene. V was cut by 2 bases and J by 8 bases, with 12 bases left in between. Germline values: CDR1 MNHEY, CDR2 SVGAGI. The CDR3 loop spans 14 amino acids. CDR3 sequence: CASSYQNTGGELFF. The CDR3 DNA reads as TGTGCCAGCAGTTACCAAAACACGGGTGGGGAGCTGTTTTTT.

The rearrangement links TRBV11-2 to TRBJ2-3; the D gene could be TRBD1 or TRBD2 (6 bases each). In germline, CDR1 is SGHAT, CDR2 FQNNGV. Trimming cost V 6 bases and J 5 bases, with 24 bases left between them. CDR3 size: 17 residues. The CDR3 region has the DNA TGTGCCAGCAGTTTGTGGTTGGGGGGCTCATCAGGAGATACGCAGTATTTT. As protein: CASSLWLGGSSGDTQYF.

J is TRBJ1-1 and V is TRBV7-3; the D gene is possibly TRBD1 (6 bases). This CDR3 has 13 amino acids. Between the trimmed V and J ends, which lost 2 bases and 7 bases, there was a span of 11 bases. In germline, CDR1 is SGHTA, CDR2 FQGTGA. CDR3 sequence: CASSLEGGSEAFF. The CDR3 DNA follows: TGTGCCAGCAGCTTAGAGGGGGGCAGTGAAGCTTTCTTT.

To note about this clone: Other nucleotide sequences from this sample produce the same CDR3. The CDR3 bases are TGTGCCAGCAGTGATTTTAGCGGGGGCTCCTACGAGCAGTACTTC. Its translation: CASSDFSGGSYEQYF. The chain joins TRBV2 to TRBJ2-7; 9 bases are a match to TRBD2. The trim removed 3 bases at V and 0 bases at J, leaving 3 bases unmatched. Looked up from germline, CDR1 is SNHLY and CDR2 is FYNNEI. This CDR3 has 15 amino acids.

The chain recombines TRBV27 with TRBJ2-2; 9 nucleotides align to TRBD1. The CDR3 has 15 residues. The V gene end was trimmed by 3 bases and the J gene end by 3 bases; junction bases not matched to a gene: 2. Germline V CDR1 and CDR2: MNHEY, SMNVEV (reference sequence). The CDR3 nucleotides read TGTGCCAGCAGTTTGGACAGGGGTGACACCGGGGAGCTGTTTTTT. Amino acid sequence: CASSLDRGDTGELFF.

This chain connects TRBV2 to TRBJ2-7, with D uncertain. The CDR3 is 16 residues long. Germline V gene data show CDR1 as SNHLY and CDR2 as FYNNEI. V dropped 0 bases and J dropped 0 bases, with 12 bases sitting between them. The CDR3 bases are TGTGCCAGCAGTGAAGCGCAAACCTTAGTCTCCTACGAGCAGTACTTC. Protein: CASSEAQTLVSYEQYF.

This clone was found once. The CDR3 coding sequence is TGTGCCAGCAGTGAATCCGAGGACAGGGACTATGGCTACACCTTC. Translating gives CASSESEDRDYGYTF. The chain employs TRBV2 and TRBJ1-2; 8 bases line up with TRBD1. CDR3 length: 15 amino acids. With 2 bases clipped from V and 3 bases from J, the junction kept 5 bases outside the gene matches. Germline CDR1 SNHLY, CDR2 FYNNEI.

The count of this clone is one. V usage is TRBV4-2 and J usage is TRBJ2-2, with D possibly matching TRBD2 (7 bases). Germline values: CDR1 LGHNA, CDR2 YNFKEQ. The CDR3 runs to 17 residues. V was cut by 4 bases and J by 4 bases, with 19 bases left in between. CDR3: CASSRDLGGGPTGELFF. CDR3 DNA: TGTGCCAGCAGCCGAGATCTAGGGGGAGGGCCCACCGGGGAGCTGTTTTTT.

This clone was seen a single time. This chain connects TRBV27 to TRBJ2-7, with TRBD2 matching 7 bases. CDR1 and CDR2 from the germline V gene are MNHEY and SMNVEV (reference sequence). The CDR3 sequence is 14 residues long. After removal of 6 bases from V and 2 bases from J, the junction contained 7 bases not matched to a gene. The CDR3 loop is CASRIGGGAYEQYF. Written as DNA, the CDR3 is TGTGCCAGCAGAATCGGTGGGGGGGCCTACGAGCAGTACTTC.

A remark on this clone: The sample contains more than one DNA sequence encoding this CDR3. The chain joins TRBV30 to TRBJ1-6; maybe TRBD1 (5 bases). The CDR3 is 14 residues long. CDR1 and CDR2 from the germline V gene are GTSNPN and SVGIG (reference sequence). V was trimmed by 8 bases and J by 3 bases, leaving 14 bases between them. CDR3 loop: CALGTENYNSPLHF. CDR3 sequence (DNA): TGTGCCCTCGGGACCGAGAACTATAATTCACCCCTCCACTTT.

The V and J genes are TRBV19 and TRBJ1-1; weak D call: TRBD1 (6 bases). The CDR3 runs 13 residues. Germline CDR1 reads LNHDA; CDR2 reads SQIVND (reference sequence). V dropped 4 bases and J dropped 5 bases, with 11 bases sitting between them. The CDR3, as DNA: TGTGCCAGTAGTAAGGACAGCTGGACTGAAGCTTTCTTT. It translates to CASSKDSWTEAFF.

The chain joins TRBV10-3 to TRBJ1-2, with D possibly being TRBD1 (6 bases). This CDR3 region has 16 residues. Germline CDR1 ENHRY, CDR2 SYGVKD. V was clipped by 0 bases and J by 3 bases, with 14 bases between them. This CDR3 is CAISESAGGHDYGYTF. The CDR3 DNA reads TGTGCCATCAGTGAGTCCGCCGGGGGGCATGACTATGGCTACACCTTC.

The V call is TRBV9, the J call TRBJ2-7; possible D gene TRBD2, 6 bases. The V gene lost 5 bases and the J gene lost 2 bases, with 14 bases spanning the gap. CDR3 length equals 14 residues. CDR1 and CDR2 (germline): SGDLS, YYNGEE. The CDR3 loop reads CASSSGTSAYEQYF. CDR3 sequence (DNA): TGTGCCAGCAGTAGTGGGACTTCAGCCTACGAGCAGTACTTC. The variable domain in full, completed from reference TRBV9 and TRBJ2-7, reads DSGVTQTPKHLITATGQRVTLRCSPRSGDLSVYWYQQSLDQGLQFLIQYYNGEERAKGNILERFSAQQFPDLHSELNLSSLELGDSALYFCASSSGTSAYEQYFGPGTRLTVT.

This chain uses TRBV28 with TRBJ2-1, with TRBD2 as a possible D gene (5 bases). Between the trimmed V and J ends, which lost 6 bases and 2 bases, there was a span of 14 bases. CDR3 length equals 15 residues. CDR1 MDHEN and CDR2 SYDVKM come from the germline V gene. CDR3 sequence (DNA): TGTGCCAGCAGACCGCTTGTCGGGACCTACAATGAGCAGTTCTTC. It encodes CASRPLVGTYNEQFF.

The rearrangement links TRBV6-1 to TRBJ1-1; D may be TRBD1 (6 bases). Per the germline V gene, CDR1 is MNHNS and CDR2 is SASEGT. With 2 bases removed from V and 1 base from J, the gap between germline ends came to 11 bases. CDR3 length: 15 amino acids. CDR3 bases: TGTGCCAGCAGTGAAAGAACAGGGACGAACACTGAAGCTTTCTTT. Encoded protein: CASSERTGTNTEAFF.

This chain uses TRBV13 with TRBJ2-3; TRBD1 aligns across 9 bases. This CDR3 is 15 amino acids long. Unmatched junction bases numbered 5, after V lost 5 bases and J lost 2 bases. The germline gives CDR1 PRHDT, CDR2 FYEKMQ (reference sequence). CDR3 sequence: CASSTQGAVTDTQYF. Here the CDR3 DNA reads TGTGCCAGCAGCACACAGGGGGCGGTCACAGATACGCAGTATTTT.

The chain carries TRBV7-4 and TRBJ2-7, with a possible D match to TRBD1 (6 bases). CDR1 is SGHVT and CDR2 is SQSDAQ in the germline V gene. V lost 3 bases, J lost 2 bases, and 11 bases lay in between. The CDR3 runs to 14 residues. For the CDR3, the DNA is TGTGCCAGCAGCTTGGACAGATCCCCCTACGAGCAGTACTTC. It is translated as CASSLDRSPYEQYF.

The V call is TRBV7-6, the J call TRBJ1-1, with D unresolved. V dropped 0 bases and J dropped 5 bases, with 13 bases sitting between them. This CDR3 has 15 residues. Germline-derived CDR1 and CDR2 are SGHVS and FNYEAQ. Here the CDR3 reads CASSLAEGLGTEAFF. CDR3 bases: TGTGCCAGCAGCTTAGCGGAGGGTCTGGGGACTGAAGCTTTCTTT.

The V call is TRBV10-3, the J call TRBJ2-1; 9 bases line up with TRBD2. Germline-derived CDR1 and CDR2 are ENHRY and SYGVKD. Trimming at V came to 0 bases and at J to 6 bases, leaving 6 bases not matched to a gene. This CDR3 comprises 16 residues. The chain's CDR3 is CAISESEGGRGNEQFF. The DNA of the CDR3 is TGTGCCATCAGTGAGTCGGAGGGCGGGAGGGGCAATGAGCAGTTCTTC.

The chain recombines TRBV28 with TRBJ2-3; the match to TRBD1 covers 8 bases. The CDR3 is 14 amino acids. Looked up from germline, CDR1 is MDHEN and CDR2 is SYDVKM. V lost 6 bases and J lost 1; bases outside the gene matches: 3. CDR3 residues: CASSKTGGTDTQYF. CDR3 coding DNA: TGTGCCAGCAGCAAGACAGGGGGCACAGATACGCAGTATTTT.

The J gene is TRBJ1-6, the V gene TRBV4-3, with D hard to call. The CDR3 runs 15 residues. Trimming removed 4 bases from V and 7 bases from J, with 14 bases in between. Germline V gene lookup returns CDR1 LGHNA and CDR2 YSLEER. The CDR3: CASSPSGEANSPLHF. CDR3 sequence (DNA): TGCGCCAGCAGCCCCTCCGGGGAGGCGAATTCACCCCTCCACTTT.

V and J are TRBV5-5 and TRBJ1-1, with 7 bases lining up with TRBD1. CDR1 and CDR2 (germline): SGHKS, YYEKEE (reference sequence). Unmatched junction bases numbered 7, after V lost 4 bases and J lost 4 bases. The CDR3 length is 14 residues. DNA for the CDR3: TGTGCCAGCAGCGACAGACAGGGTGGCACTGAAGCTTTCTTT. Protein: CASSDRQGGTEAFF.

The rearrangement joins TRBV4-1 to TRBJ1-1; D call uncertain. V lost 0 bases and J 8 bases, leaving 7 bases between the germline ends. This CDR3 is built from 12 residues. The germline V gene encodes CDR1 MGHRA and CDR2 YSYEKL. The CDR3 sequence: CASSQDMGEAFF. Written as DNA, the CDR3 is TGCGCCAGCAGCCAAGATATGGGGGAAGCTTTCTTT.

The V and J genes are TRBV4-1 and TRBJ1-1; D is uncertain. CDR3 length: 17 amino acids. Deletions cut 1 base from V and 1 base from J, with 16 bases between. The germline V gene has CDR1 MGHRA and CDR2 YSYEKL. This chain's CDR3 is CASSQAGFGRPNTEAFF. In DNA form, the CDR3 reads TGCGCCAGCAGCCAAGCGGGGTTCGGACGACCGAACACTGAAGCTTTCTTT.